The next 13 T cell receptor beta chains were all read from a single sample in a study of blood T cells in healthy people across ages. The authors ran a second PCR of roughly 6 to 12 cycles using a sample-barcoded 5' primer and a J-beta primer mix. Each CDR3 protein is one row after TCRdb ran MiXCR on the 5' RACE reads. Among about 800,000 distinct CDR3 sequences, around 25% were seen once, and the ten largest hold around 3.6%. This sample was shared with a second study, whose subject was T cells of mothers and their children.

Material: blood. Receptors originate from a boy aged 5-17 years in good health.

The J gene is TRBJ1-5, the V gene TRBV2; 7 positions agree with TRBD1. Germline lookup yields CDR1 SNHLY and CDR2 FYNNEI. CDR3 length equals 15 residues. After removal of 6 bases from V and 2 bases from J, the junction contained 7 bases not matched to a gene. The CDR3: CASRDGQARNQPQHF. The CDR3, as DNA: TGTGCCAGCAGGGACGGACAGGCTCGCAATCAGCCCCAGCATTTT.

This clonotype was detected a few times. The chain joins TRBV4-3 to TRBJ2-5, with D perhaps assigned TRBD1 or TRBD2 (5 bases each). The CDR3 covers 13 residues. Trimming removed 4 bases at V and 2 bases at J, with 8 bases between. Germline V CDR1 and CDR2: LGHNA, YSLEER. The CDR3 nucleotides are TGCGCCAGCAGCCGGGACCTTCAAGAGACCCAGTACTTC. Residues: CASSRDLQETQYF.

This clonotype was picked up a small number of times. The V and J genes are TRBV14 and TRBJ1-4; weak D call: TRBD1 (5 bases). Trimming cost V 2 bases and J 0 bases, with 13 bases left between them. The germline V gene has CDR1 SGHDN and CDR2 FVKESK. This CDR3 has 17 residues. The DNA for the CDR3 is TGTGCCAGCAGCCAAACGGGACGGGAGACAACTAATGAAAAACTGTTTTTT. Translated, it gives CASSQTGRETTNEKLFF.

This clonotype was counted between two and nine times. The rearrangement links TRBV20-1 to TRBJ2-6; D call uncertain. The V gene's germline CDR1 is DFQATT and CDR2 SNEGSKA (reference sequence). Trimming took 6 bases from V and 1 from J, leaving 10 bases between them. The CDR3 runs 14 residues. The CDR3 region is CSALPVSGANVLTF. The CDR3 DNA sequence: TGCAGTGCCCTTCCGGTTTCTGGGGCCAACGTCCTGACTTTC.

This clonotype was seen a single time. The junction does not match germline at one end; this may be a read error. V usage is TRBV4-3 and J usage is TRBJ2-6; the D gene could be TRBD1 or TRBD2 (5 bases each). Germline V gene lookup returns CDR1 LGHNA and CDR2 YSLEER. The CDR3 is 16 amino acids. DNA for the CDR3: TGCGCCAGCAGCCAAGATGGGAGCTCTGGGGCCAACGTCCCGACTTTC. Encoded protein: CASSQDGSSGANVPTF.

This clonotype was detected a few times. This rearrangement joins TRBV11-2 to TRBJ2-1; 13 nucleotides agree with TRBD2. This CDR3 is built from 14 residues. V trimming: 4 bases; J trimming: 16 bases; junction bases outside the gene matches: 10. Germline V gene sequence: CDR1 SGHAT, CDR2 FQNNGV. The CDR3 region is CASSSWDGLAGVFF. The CDR3 DNA reads TGTGCCAGCAGCTCCTGGGATGGACTAGCGGGAGTTTTCTTC.

The chain's CDR3 is CASSLVGSGRGRINEQFF. The CDR3 bases are TGCGCCAGCAGCTTGGTGGGTAGCGGGAGAGGTAGGATAAATGAGCAGTTCTTC. The chain has TRBV5-1 and TRBJ2-5, with 9 nucleotides matching TRBD2. Near its end, the DNA agrees better with TRBJ2-1, so the J call may be wrong. The germline gives CDR1 SGHRS, CDR2 YFSETQ. The CDR3 extends over 18 amino acids.

This clonotype appeared a single time. The chain links TRBV29-1 to TRBJ1-1; 7 bases are shared with TRBD1. The CDR3 has 13 amino acids. CDR1 is SQVTM and CDR2 is ANQGSEA in the germline V gene. V lost 2 bases and J lost 4; bases outside the gene matches: 4. The CDR3 DNA reads TGCAGCGTTGAAACCGCAGGGGGCACTGAAGCTTTCTTT. The encoded protein is CSVETAGGTEAFF. Full variable domain (rest looked up from reference TRBV29-1 and TRBJ1-1): SAVISQKPSRDICQRGTSLTIQCQVDSQVTMMFWYRQQPGQSLTLIATANQGSEATYESGFVIDKFPISRPNLTFSTLTVSNMSPEDSSIYLCSVETAGGTEAFFGQGTRLTVV.

The chain links TRBV7-6 to TRBJ2-1; perhaps TRBD2 as D (5 bases). Germline V lookup: CDR1 SGHVS, CDR2 FNYEAQ. This CDR3 contains 14 residues. V was pared by 4 bases and J by 8 bases, with 15 bases between. CDR3 sequence: CASSWSGLHDEQFF. CDR3 bases: TGTGCCAGCAGCTGGAGCGGCCTACACGATGAGCAGTTCTTC.

The chain joins TRBV27 to TRBJ1-1; D gene uncertain. The CDR3 extends over 14 amino acids. V dropped 1 base and J dropped 4 bases, with 10 bases sitting between them. Germline CDR1 MNHEY, CDR2 SMNVEV (reference sequence). CDR3 loop: CASSLLEGGTEAFF. The CDR3 nucleotides read TGTGCCAGCAGTTTATTAGAGGGCGGCACTGAAGCTTTCTTT.

This clonotype has a single count. The chain is built from TRBV6-6 and TRBJ2-3, with 10 bases that match TRBD2. Trimming removed 6 bases from V and 2 bases from J; junction bases left unmatched: 11. This CDR3 comprises 17 residues. Germline V gene lookup returns CDR1 MNHNY and CDR2 SVGAGI (reference sequence). The CDR3 spells CASRPRLSGRTTDTQYF. CDR3 nucleotides: TGTGCCAGCAGACCTCGCCTTAGCGGGAGGACCACAGATACGCAGTATTTT.

CDR3 amino acids: CASSGSTENSPLHF. For the CDR3, the DNA is TGTGCCAGCAGCGGATCTACAGAGAACTCACCCCTCCACTTT. The V call is TRBV2, the J call TRBJ1-6; the D is unclear. The CDR3 loop spans 14 amino acids. Germline loops: CDR1 SNHLY, CDR2 FYNNEI. V lost 6 bases, J lost 10 bases, and 16 bases lay in between.

The V and J genes are TRBV30 and TRBJ2-5, with TRBD1 matching 11 bases. J lost 4 bases, V lost 3 bases, and 16 bases had no gene match. The CDR3 sequence is 18 residues long. Germline V CDR1 and CDR2: GTSNPN, SVGIG (reference sequence). The chain's CDR3 is CAWRGTGGKKGGRETQYF. The CDR3 DNA reads as TGTGCCTGGAGAGGGACAGGGGGGAAAAAGGGGGGAAGAGAGACCCAGTACTTC.